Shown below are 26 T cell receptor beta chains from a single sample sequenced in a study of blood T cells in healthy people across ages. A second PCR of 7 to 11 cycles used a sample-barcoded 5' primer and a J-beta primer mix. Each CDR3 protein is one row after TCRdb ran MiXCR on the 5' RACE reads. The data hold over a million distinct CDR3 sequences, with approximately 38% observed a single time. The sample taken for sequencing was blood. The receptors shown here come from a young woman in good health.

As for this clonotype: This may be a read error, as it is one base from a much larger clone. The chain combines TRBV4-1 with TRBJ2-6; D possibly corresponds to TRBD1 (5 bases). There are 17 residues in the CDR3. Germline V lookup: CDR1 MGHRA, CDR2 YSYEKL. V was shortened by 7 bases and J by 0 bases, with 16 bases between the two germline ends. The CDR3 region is CASNFRVSSSGANVLTF. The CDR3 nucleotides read TGCGCCAGCAACTTCAGGGTAAGCAGCTCTGGGGCCAACGTCCTGACTTTC.

The CDR3 region is CASSPISLAGALEQFF. The DNA of the CDR3 is TGTGCCAGCTCACCTATAAGCCTAGCGGGAGCCCTTGAGCAGTTCTTC. This chain links TRBV18 with TRBJ2-1; 10 bases match TRBD2. The CDR3 is made up of 16 amino acids. Losses at the gene ends were 3 bases for V and 9 bases for J; bases not matched to a gene: 11. From germline, CDR1 is KGHSH and CDR2 LQKENI.

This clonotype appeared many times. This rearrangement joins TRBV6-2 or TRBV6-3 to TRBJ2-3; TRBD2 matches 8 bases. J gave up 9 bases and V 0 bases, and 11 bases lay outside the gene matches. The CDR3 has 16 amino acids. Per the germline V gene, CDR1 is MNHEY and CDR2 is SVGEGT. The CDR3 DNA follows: TGTGCCAGCAGTTACTCGACTAGCGCTAACCGGGGCACGCAGTATTTT. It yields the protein CASSYSTSANRGTQYF.

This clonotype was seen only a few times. CDR3 nucleotide sequence: TGTGCCAGCAGCGTGGACCTCACCTTC. This sequence encodes CASSVDLTF. The chain couples TRBV9 to TRBJ1-2, with D unclear. The germline V gene encodes CDR1 SGDLS and CDR2 YYNGEE. Trimming pared 2 bases from V and 13 bases from J, leaving 6 bases between. The CDR3 spans 9 residues.

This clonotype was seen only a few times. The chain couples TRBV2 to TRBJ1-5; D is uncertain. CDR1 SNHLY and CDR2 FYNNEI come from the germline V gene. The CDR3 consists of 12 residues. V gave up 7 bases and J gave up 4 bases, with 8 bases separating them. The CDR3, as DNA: TGTGCCAGCAATCGGGGTAATCAGCCCCAGCATTTT. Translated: CASNRGNQPQHF.

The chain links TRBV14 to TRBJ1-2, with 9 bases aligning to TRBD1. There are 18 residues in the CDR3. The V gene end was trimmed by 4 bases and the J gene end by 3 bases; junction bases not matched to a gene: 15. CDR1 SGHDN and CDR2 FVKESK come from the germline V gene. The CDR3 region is CASSRTGTGIRTDYGYTF. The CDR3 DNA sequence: TGTGCCAGCAGCCGCACCGGGACAGGGATCCGGACTGACTATGGCTACACCTTC. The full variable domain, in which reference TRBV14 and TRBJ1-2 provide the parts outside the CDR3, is EAGVTQFPSHSVIEKGQTVTLRCDPISGHDNLYWYRRVMGKEIKFLLHFVKESKQDESGMPNNRFLAERTGGTYSTLKVQPAELEDSGVYFCASSRTGTGIRTDYGYTFGSGTRLTVV.

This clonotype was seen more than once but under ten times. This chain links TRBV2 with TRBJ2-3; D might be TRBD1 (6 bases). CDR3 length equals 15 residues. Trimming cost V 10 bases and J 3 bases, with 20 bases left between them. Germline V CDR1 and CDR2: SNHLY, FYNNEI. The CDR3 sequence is CATSGRTVSTDTQYF. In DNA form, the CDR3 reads TGTGCCACTTCGGGACGGACAGTGTCTACAGATACGCAGTATTTT. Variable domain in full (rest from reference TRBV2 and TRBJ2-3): EPEVTQTPSHQVTQMGQEVILRCVPISNHLYFYWYRQILGQKVEFLVSFYNNEISEKSEIFDDQFSVERPDGSNFTLKIRSTKLEDSAMYFCATSGRTVSTDTQYFGPGTRLTVL.

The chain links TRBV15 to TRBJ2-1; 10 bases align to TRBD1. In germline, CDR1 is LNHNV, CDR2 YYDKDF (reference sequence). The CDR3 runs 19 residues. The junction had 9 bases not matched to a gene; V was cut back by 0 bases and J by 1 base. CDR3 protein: CATSRDGTGVVISYNEQFF. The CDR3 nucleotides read TGTGCCACCAGCAGAGACGGGACAGGGGTAGTCATTTCCTACAATGAGCAGTTCTTC.

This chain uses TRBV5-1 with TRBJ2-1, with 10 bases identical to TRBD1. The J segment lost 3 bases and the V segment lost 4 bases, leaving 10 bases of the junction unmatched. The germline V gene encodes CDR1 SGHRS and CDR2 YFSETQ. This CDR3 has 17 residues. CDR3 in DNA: TGCGCCAGCAGCGGGTTATGGACAGGGGGAAACTACAATGAGCAGTTCTTC. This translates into CASSGLWTGGNYNEQFF. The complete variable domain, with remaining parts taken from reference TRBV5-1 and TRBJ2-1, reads KAGVTQTPRYLIKTRGQQVTLSCSPISGHRSVSWYQQTPGQGLQFLFEYFSETQRNKGNFPGRFSGRQFSNSRSEMNVSTLELGDSALYLCASSGLWTGGNYNEQFFGPGTRLTVL.

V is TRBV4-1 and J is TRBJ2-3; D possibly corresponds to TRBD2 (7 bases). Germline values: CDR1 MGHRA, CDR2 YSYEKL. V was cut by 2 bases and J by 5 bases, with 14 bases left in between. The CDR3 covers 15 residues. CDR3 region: CASSQLGGGGDTQYF. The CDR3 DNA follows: TGCGCCAGCAGCCAATTGGGGGGAGGGGGAGATACGCAGTATTTT.

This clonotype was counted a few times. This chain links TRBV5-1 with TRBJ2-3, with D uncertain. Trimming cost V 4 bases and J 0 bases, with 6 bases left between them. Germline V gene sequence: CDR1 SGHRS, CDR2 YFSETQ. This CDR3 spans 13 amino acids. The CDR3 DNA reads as TGCGCCAGCAGCGTCTATAGCACAGATACGCAGTATTTT. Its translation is CASSVYSTDTQYF.

The DNA for the CDR3 is TGTGCCATCAGTCAAGGCACGAACACTGAAGCTTTCTTT. It codes for CAISQGTNTEAFF. V usage is TRBV10-3 and J usage is TRBJ1-1; no reliable D call. Trimming cost V 5 bases and J 1 base, with 8 bases left between them. The CDR3 is made up of 13 amino acids. CDR1 and CDR2 from the germline V gene are ENHRY and SYGVKD.

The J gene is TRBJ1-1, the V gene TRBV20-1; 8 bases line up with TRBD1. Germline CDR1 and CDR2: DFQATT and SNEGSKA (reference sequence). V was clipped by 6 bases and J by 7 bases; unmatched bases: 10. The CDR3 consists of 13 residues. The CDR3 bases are TGCAGTGCCGCAAGACAGGGGTCGGGTGAAGCTTTCTTT. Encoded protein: CSAARQGSGEAFF.

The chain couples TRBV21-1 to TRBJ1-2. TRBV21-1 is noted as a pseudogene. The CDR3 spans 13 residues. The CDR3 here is CASTLRPNAGYTF. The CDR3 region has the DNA TGTGCCAGCACCCTTAGACCCAATGCTGGCTACACCTTC.

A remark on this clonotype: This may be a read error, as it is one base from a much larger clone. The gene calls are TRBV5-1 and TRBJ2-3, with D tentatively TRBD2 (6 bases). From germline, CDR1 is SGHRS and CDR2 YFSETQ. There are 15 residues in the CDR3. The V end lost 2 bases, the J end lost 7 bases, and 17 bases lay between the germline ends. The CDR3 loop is CASSLSGGGTNTQYF. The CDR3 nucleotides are TGCGCCAGCAGCTTATCCGGGGGAGGAACAAATACGCAGTATTTT.

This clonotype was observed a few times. This chain's CDR3 is CASSTDRGDYGYTF. For the CDR3, the DNA is TGTGCCAGCAGCACTGACAGGGGCGACTATGGCTACACCTTC. The V call is TRBV11-1, the J call TRBJ1-2; TRBD1 agrees at 8 bases. Germline CDR1 and CDR2: SGHAT and FQDESV (reference sequence). V was clipped by 5 bases and J by 3 bases; unmatched bases: 5. The CDR3 runs to 14 residues. The complete variable domain, with remaining parts taken from reference TRBV11-1 and TRBJ1-2, reads EAEVAQSPRYKITEKSQAVAFWCDPISGHATLYWYRQILGQGPELLVQFQDESVVDDSQLPKDRFSAERLKGVDSTLKIQPAELGDSAMYLCASSTDRGDYGYTFGSGTRLTVV.

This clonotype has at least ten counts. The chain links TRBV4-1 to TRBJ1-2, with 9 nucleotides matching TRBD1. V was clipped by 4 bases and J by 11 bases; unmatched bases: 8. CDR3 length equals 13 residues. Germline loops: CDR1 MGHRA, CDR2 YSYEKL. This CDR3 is CASSPRTGEGYTF. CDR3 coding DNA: TGCGCCAGCAGCCCCCGGACAGGGGAAGGTTACACCTTC.

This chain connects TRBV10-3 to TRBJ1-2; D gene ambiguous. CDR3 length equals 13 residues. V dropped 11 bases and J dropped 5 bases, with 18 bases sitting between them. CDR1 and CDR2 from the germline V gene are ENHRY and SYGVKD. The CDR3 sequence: CAVGLSGNYGYTF. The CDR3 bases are TGTGCCGTCGGCTTATCGGGAAATTATGGCTACACCTTC.

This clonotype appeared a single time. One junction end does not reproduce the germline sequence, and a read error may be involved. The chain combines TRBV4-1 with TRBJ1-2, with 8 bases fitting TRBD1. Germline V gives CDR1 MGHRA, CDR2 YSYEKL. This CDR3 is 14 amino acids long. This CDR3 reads CASSQTGVVYGYTF. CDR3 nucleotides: TGCGCCAGCAGCCAGACAGGGGTCGTCTATGGCTATACCTTC.

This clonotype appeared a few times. CDR3 residues: CASWTGYEQYF. CDR3 nucleotide sequence: TGTGCCAGCTGGACAGGGTACGAGCAGTACTTC. The chain has TRBV6-1 and TRBJ2-7, with 8 bases aligning to TRBD1. With 8 bases clipped from V and 4 bases from J, the junction kept 1 base outside the gene matches. Looked up from germline, CDR1 is MNHNS and CDR2 is SASEGT. The CDR3 contains 11 residues.

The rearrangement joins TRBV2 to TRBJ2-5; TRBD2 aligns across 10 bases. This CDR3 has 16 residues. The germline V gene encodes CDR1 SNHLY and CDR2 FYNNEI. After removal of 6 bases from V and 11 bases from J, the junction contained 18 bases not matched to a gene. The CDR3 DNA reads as TGTGCCAGCAGGAGGGGGCTAGCGGGAGCGAATAATGAGCAGTACTTC. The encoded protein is CASRRGLAGANNEQYF.

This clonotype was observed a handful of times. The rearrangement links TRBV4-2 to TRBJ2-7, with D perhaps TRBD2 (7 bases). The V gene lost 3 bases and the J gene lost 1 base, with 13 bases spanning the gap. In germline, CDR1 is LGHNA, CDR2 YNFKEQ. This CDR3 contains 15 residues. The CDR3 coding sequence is TGTGCCAGCAGCCAGCGGGGGCTCAATTCCTACGAGCAGTACTTC. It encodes CASSQRGLNSYEQYF.

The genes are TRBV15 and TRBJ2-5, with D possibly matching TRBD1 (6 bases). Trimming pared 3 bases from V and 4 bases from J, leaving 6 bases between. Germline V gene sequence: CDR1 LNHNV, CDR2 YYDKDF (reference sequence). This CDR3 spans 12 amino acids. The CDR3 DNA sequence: TGTGCCACCAGCAGGACAGGAGAGACCCAGTACTTC. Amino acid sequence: CATSRTGETQYF.

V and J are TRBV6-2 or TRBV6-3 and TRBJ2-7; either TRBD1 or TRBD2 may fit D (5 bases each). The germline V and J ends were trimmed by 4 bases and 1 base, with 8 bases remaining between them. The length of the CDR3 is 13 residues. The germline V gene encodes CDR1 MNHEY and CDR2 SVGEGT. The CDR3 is CASSWGRSYEQYF. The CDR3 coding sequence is TGTGCCAGCAGTTGGGGGAGATCCTACGAGCAGTACTTC.

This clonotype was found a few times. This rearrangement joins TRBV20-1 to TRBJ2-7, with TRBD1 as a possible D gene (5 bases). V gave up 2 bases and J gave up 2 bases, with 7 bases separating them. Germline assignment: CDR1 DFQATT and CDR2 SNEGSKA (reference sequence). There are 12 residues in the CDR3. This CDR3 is CSARQGTYEQYF. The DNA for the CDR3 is TGCAGTGCTAGACAGGGAACCTACGAGCAGTACTTC.

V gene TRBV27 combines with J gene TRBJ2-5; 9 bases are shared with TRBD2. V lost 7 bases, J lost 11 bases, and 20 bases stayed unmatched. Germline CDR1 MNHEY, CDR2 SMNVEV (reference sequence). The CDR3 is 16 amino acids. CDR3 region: CASTASSGTSPNEQYF. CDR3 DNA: TGTGCCAGCACCGCATCTTCCGGGACTAGCCCCAATGAGCAGTACTTC.